Presented here are 15 T cell receptor beta chains from one specimen sequenced in a study of regulatory T cells in long-lasting Graves disease. As to time point: newly diagnosed GD, antithyroid drugs for less than 3 months. Researchers made the TCR library from RNA that was extracted from PBMCs. For TCR beta, libraries came from iRepertoire HTBI primers and Arm-PCR of CDR3 regions. MiXCR, applied by TCRdb to the multiplex PCR reads, yields one record per CDR3 protein. The table has about 620,000 distinct CDR3 sequences, roughly 16% seen once. The sample also formed part of further work on T cells in Graves' hyperthyroidism and ophthalmopathy.

Sequenced here: peripheral blood mononuclear cells (PBMCs), sampled at new diagnosis, from a patient treated with antithyroid drugs. The source of these receptors is a woman aged 25 to 39 with Graves disease.

The chain couples TRBV6-5 to TRBJ1-2; the D gene is possibly TRBD1 (5 bases). V lost 0 bases and J 8 bases, leaving 16 bases between the germline ends. This CDR3 is 15 amino acids long. Germline CDR1 and CDR2: MNHEY and SVGAGI. CDR3 region: CASSYSNRGAKGYTF. The DNA for the CDR3 is TGTGCCAGCAGTTACTCTAACCGAGGGGCGAAGGGCTACACCTTC.

The rearrangement joins TRBV30 to TRBJ2-1; 13 nucleotides line up with TRBD2. The CDR3 contains 17 residues. Trimming removed 8 bases from V and 6 bases from J; junction bases left unmatched: 16. The V gene's germline CDR1 is GTSNPN and CDR2 SVGIG (reference sequence). CDR3 DNA: TGTGCCAGAGATACTTCAAGGACTAGCGGGAGTGTCAATGAGCAGTTCTTC. The encoded protein is CARDTSRTSGSVNEQFF.

There are many counts of this clonotype. The chain links TRBV2 to TRBJ1-6, with D possibly being TRBD1 (5 bases). CDR3 length: 15 amino acids. Germline CDR1 is SNHLY and CDR2 is FYNNEI. V shed 6 bases and J shed 0 bases, with 9 bases lying between them. Here the CDR3 DNA reads TGTGCCAGCAGGACAGATGGCTCCTATAATTCACCCCTCCACTTT. Its translation: CASRTDGSYNSPLHF.

At least ten counts were recorded for this clonotype. This chain's CDR3 is CASSTGTGGFEQYF. The CDR3 coding sequence is TGTGCCAGCAGCACCGGGACAGGGGGCTTCGAGCAGTACTTC. The chain has TRBV27 and TRBJ2-7; 12 bases align to TRBD1. J lost 6 bases, V lost 6 bases, and 6 bases had no gene match. This CDR3 is 14 amino acids long. Germline CDR1 and CDR2: MNHEY and SMNVEV (reference sequence).

This clonotype has just a few counts. The chain links TRBV18 to TRBJ2-1, with TRBD2 as a possible D gene (6 bases). The CDR3 has 14 amino acids. The germline V and J ends were trimmed by 6 bases and 7 bases, with 16 bases remaining between them. The germline gives CDR1 KGHSH, CDR2 LQKENI. For the CDR3, the DNA is TGTGCCAGCTCCCCCGCGGGGCCTTTTAATGAGCAGTTCTTC. It specifies CASSPAGPFNEQFF. Based on the CDR3 plus reference TRBV18 and TRBJ2-1, the full variable domain is NAGVMQNPRHLVRRRGQEARLRCSPMKGHSHVYWYRQLPEEGLKFMVYLQKENIIDESGMPKERFSAEFPKEGPSILRIQQVVRGDSAAYFCASSPAGPFNEQFFGPGTRLTVL.

V is TRBV28 and J is TRBJ2-1; 8 nucleotides align to TRBD2. The V gene end was trimmed by 6 bases and the J gene end by 12 bases; junction bases not matched to a gene: 16. The CDR3 extends over 15 amino acids. Germline-derived CDR1 and CDR2 are MDHEN and SYDVKM. CDR3 sequence: CASRHTGTSHLGQFF. The CDR3 coding sequence is TGTGCCAGCAGACATACCGGGACTAGTCACCTGGGGCAGTTCTTC.

This clonotype was seen many times. This chain uses TRBV3-1 with TRBJ1-2; a possible D gene is TRBD1 (5 bases). CDR3 size: 14 residues. Germline V gene sequence: CDR1 LGHDT, CDR2 YNNKEL (reference sequence). Between the trimmed V and J ends, which lost 5 bases and 5 bases, there was a span of 15 bases. CDR3 region: CASSYRPGGYGYTF. The CDR3 DNA sequence: TGTGCCAGCAGCTATCGGCCGGGGGGTTATGGCTACACCTTC.

This clonotype showed up many times. J is TRBJ2-7 and V is TRBV28, with D hard to call. The CDR3 is made up of 14 amino acids. V lost 5 bases and J lost 7, with 18 bases in between. The V gene's germline CDR1 is MDHEN and CDR2 SYDVKM. The CDR3 bases are TGTGCCAGCAGTCGGCCAGAGCCTCCTAGGGAGCAGTACTTC. Translating it yields CASSRPEPPREQYF. The entire variable domain, with the rest obtained from reference TRBV28 and TRBJ2-7, is as follows: DVKVTQSSRYLVKRTGEKVFLECVQDMDHENMFWYRQDPGLGLRLIYFSYDVKMKEKGDIPEGYSVSREKKERFSLILESASTNQTSMYLCASSRPEPPREQYFGPGTRLTVT.

This clonotype was counted between two and nine times. The rearrangement uses TRBV6-1 and TRBJ2-7; 8 bases line up with TRBD1. The germline V gene has CDR1 MNHNS and CDR2 SASEGT. The CDR3 is 19 residues long. V dropped 0 bases and J dropped 3; count of bases not matched to a gene: 16. CDR3 residues: CASSEATQGAIQTYYEQYF. DNA for the CDR3: TGTGCCAGCAGTGAAGCAACCCAGGGGGCTATTCAAACATACTACGAGCAGTACTTC.

This clonotype was found a few times. The gene calls are TRBV6-1 and TRBJ2-7; 7 bases agree with TRBD1. The CDR3 loop spans 15 amino acids. Per the germline V gene, CDR1 is MNHNS and CDR2 is SASEGT. With 5 bases clipped from V and 3 bases from J, the junction kept 10 bases outside the gene matches. The CDR3 DNA reads TGTGCCAGCAGTCCCCAACTCGACAGGGACTACGAGCAGTACTTC. It encodes CASSPQLDRDYEQYF.

J is TRBJ2-5 and V is TRBV18, with 9 bases identical to TRBD1. The junction had 11 bases not matched to a gene; V was cut back by 3 bases and J by 3 bases. CDR3 size: 17 residues. The germline V gene encodes CDR1 KGHSH and CDR2 LQKENI. The CDR3 region is CASSPSVSGQGKETQYF. The DNA of the CDR3 is TGTGCCAGCTCACCCTCGGTTTCGGGACAGGGCAAAGAGACCCAGTACTTC.

The rearrangement uses TRBV6-1 and TRBJ2-6; possibly TRBD2 for D (5 bases). CDR1 and CDR2 (germline): MNHNS, SASEGT. The length of the CDR3 is 16 residues. V lost 7 bases and J 1 base, leaving 14 bases between the germline ends. The CDR3: CASTQRARSGANVLTF. CDR3 nucleotides: TGTGCCAGCACCCAGAGGGCGCGGTCTGGGGCCAACGTCCTGACTTTC.

This clonotype was detected a few times. The gene calls are TRBV7-2 and TRBJ2-1; D ambiguous. CDR3 length equals 13 residues. Germline CDR1 is SGHTA and CDR2 is FQGNSA. The ends were cut back, 2 bases at V and 12 bases at J, with 14 bases in the middle. The CDR3: CASSLQSGWRQFF. The DNA for the CDR3 is TGTGCCAGCAGCTTACAGTCAGGCTGGAGGCAGTTCTTC.

The rearrangement joins TRBV12-3 or TRBV12-4 to TRBJ1-5, with D possibly matching TRBD1 (6 bases). V lost 3 bases, J lost 11 bases, and 11 bases lay in between. The CDR3 spans 12 residues. CDR3 loop: CASSLERGTQHF. The CDR3 region has the DNA TGTGCCAGCAGTTTGGAAAGGGGGACCCAGCATTTT.

This clonotype was recorded many times. The chain has TRBV2 and TRBJ1-5, with 9 bases lining up with TRBD1. CDR3 size: 15 residues. Germline lookup yields CDR1 SNHLY and CDR2 FYNNEI. The trim removed 6 bases at V and 6 bases at J, leaving 9 bases unmatched. The chain's CDR3 is CASRRDREVGQPQHF. The CDR3 coding sequence is TGTGCCAGCAGGAGGGACAGGGAGGTCGGTCAGCCCCAGCATTTT.